This is a list of T cell receptor beta chains from one sample in a study of cytomegalovirus exposure and HLA in healthy donors. The repertoire was sequenced with immunoSEQ multiplex PCR; TCRdb's copy has only in-frame clones and lacks some. This table holds some 190,000 clones, about 80% found once. Source material: PBMCs. These receptors were collected from a woman between 40 and 55 years old in good health and CMV-seronegative. CDR3s include the opening cysteine and the closing phenylalanine or tryptophan. A D gene is named only where the DNA matches it firmly. Some rows mark clone size as missing; the rest say once, few, many or name a class of expanded clone.

clone_size	j_call	d_call	v_call	cdr3_aa	cdr3_nt
NA	TRBJ1-1	TRBD1	TRBV29-1	CSVEDHLLRQGSRAEAFF	TGCAGCGTTGAAGATCACCTGCTCCGACAGGGTAGTAGGGCTGAGGCTTTCTTT
NA	TRBJ1-1	NA	TRBV6-1	CASRGAGLNTEAFF	TGTGCCAGCAGAGGGGCGGGATTGAACACTGAAGCTTTCTTT
few	TRBJ2-2	NA	TRBV7-7	CASSLVLNTGELFF	TGTGCTAGCAGCTTAGTTCTGAACACCGGGGAGCTGTTTTTT
NA	TRBJ2-1	TRBD2	TRBV27	CASSFVGLAGVTSYNEQFF	TGTGCCAGCAGTTTTGTGGGACTAGCGGGAGTAACATCCTACAATGAGCAGTTCTTC
NA	TRBJ2-7	TRBD2	TRBV5-1	CASSLEGLAGAVEQYF	TGCGCCAGCAGCTTGGAGGGACTAGCGGGAGCGGTCGAGCAGTACTTC
NA	TRBJ2-2	TRBD2	TRBV15	CATSRDPGRAGELFF	TGTGCCACCAGCAGAGACCCTGGGAGGGCCGGGGAGCTGTTTTTT
NA	TRBJ2-1	TRBD2	TRBV29-1	CSVGLAVNNEQFF	TGCAGCGTTGGGCTAGCGGTTAACAATGAGCAGTTCTTC
NA	TRBJ2-1	TRBD2	TRBV11-2	CASSLEGGPGEQFF	TGTGCCAGCAGCTTAGAGGGAGGGCCTGGTGAGCAGTTCTTC
NA	TRBJ2-3	NA	TRBV27	CASSGGPWADTQYF	TGTGCCAGCAGCGGAGGACCCTGGGCAGATACGCAGTATTTT
NA	TRBJ2-3	NA	TRBV27	CASRRPGADTQYF	TGTGCCAGCAGACGTCCCGGAGCAGATACGCAGTATTTT
NA	TRBJ2-4	TRBD2	TRBV4-1	CASSQVTGGGYKNIQYF	TGCGCCAGCAGCCAAGTGACGGGGGGAGGGTACAAAAACATTCAGTACTTC
NA	TRBJ2-3	NA	TRBV29-1	CSAEDTQYF	TGCAGCGCAGAAGATACGCAGTATTTT
NA	TRBJ2-7	TRBD1	TRBV5-1	CASSSAGQGAYEQYF	TGCGCCAGCAGCTCGGCAGGACAGGGAGCCTACGAGCAGTACTTC
NA	TRBJ2-1	TRBD2	TRBV7-6	CASSPSLGTSGRVEQFF	TGTGCCAGCAGCCCTAGCCTCGGGACTAGCGGGAGGGTAGAGCAGTTCTTC
NA	TRBJ2-7	NA	TRBV2	CASSQGLYEQYF	TGTGCCAGCAGTCAGGGTCTCTACGAGCAGTACTTC
NA	TRBJ2-7	TRBD1	TRBV27	CASSFSHDRGTGEQYF	TGTGCCAGCAGTTTCTCCCATGACAGGGGGACGGGGGAGCAGTACTTC
NA	TRBJ1-4	NA	TRBV19	CASTGGSGSNEKLFF	TGTGCCAGTACTGGAGGGTCTGGGTCTAATGAAAAACTGTTTTTT
NA	TRBJ1-5	TRBD1	TRBV6-1	CASFTGANQPQHF	TGTGCCAGCTTCACAGGGGCTAATCAGCCCCAGCATTTT
NA	TRBJ1-2	TRBD1	TRBV9	CASSVGSQGVNYGYTF	TGTGCCAGCAGCGTAGGAAGTCAGGGGGTCAACTATGGCTACACCTTC
NA	TRBJ1-1	NA	TRBV5-4	CASSSRTENTEAFF	TGTGCCAGCAGCTCCAGAACCGAAAACACTGAAGCTTTCTTT
NA	TRBJ2-2	TRBD1	TRBV18	CASSRISGGVPRNTGELFF	TGTGCCAGCTCAAGGATCTCAGGGGGCGTCCCTAGGAACACCGGGGAGCTATTTTTT
NA	TRBJ2-3	NA	TRBV11-3	CASSLVYRNTDTQYF	TGTGCCAGCAGCTTAGTTTACAGGAATACAGATACGCAGTATTTT
NA	TRBJ2-3	TRBD1	TRBV7-9	CASSLDRGATDTQYF	TGTGCCAGCAGCCTGGACAGGGGGGCCACAGATACGCAGTATTTT
once	TRBJ2-1	TRBD1	TRBV29-1	CSVAGGQGLYNEQFF	TGCAGCGTTGCAGGGGGACAGGGCTTATACAATGAGCAGTTCTTC
NA	TRBJ2-5	NA	TRBV19	CASRSRAGIKKETQYF	TGTGCCAGTAGATCCCGGGCGGGGATCAAGAAAGAGACCCAGTACTTC
NA	TRBJ2-7	NA	TRBV6-1	CATTFGHYEQYF	TGTGCCACCACCTTCGGACACTACGAGCAGTACTTC
NA	TRBJ1-2	NA	TRBV21-1	CASSKVRSQGAGSYGYTF	TGTGCCAGCAGCAAAGTTCGTTCCCAGGGGGCAGGTAGCTATGGCTACACCTTC
NA	TRBJ2-3	NA	TRBV7-7	CASSRLGAEVDTQYF	TGTGCTAGCAGCCGTTTGGGGGCCGAAGTAGATACGCAGTATTTT
NA	TRBJ2-7	NA	TRBV18	CASSPEFYEQYF	TGTGCCAGCTCACCTGAGTTCTACGAGCAGTACTTC
few	TRBJ2-6	TRBD1	TRBV30	CAWTPTGGGLGGANVLTF	TGTGCCTGGACCCCGACAGGGGGCGGATTGGGTGGGGCCAACGTCCTGACTTTC
few	TRBJ2-5	TRBD1	TRBV4-3	CASSQMTGTGSETQYF	TGCGCCAGCAGCCAAATGACCGGGACAGGGTCAGAGACCCAGTACTTC
NA	TRBJ1-1	TRBD1	TRBV5-1	CASTLGTANTEAFF	TGCGCCAGCACCCTCGGGACAGCTAACACTGAAGCTTTCTTT
few	TRBJ2-3	TRBD2	TRBV27	CASSLRTSSFSTDTQYF	TGTGCCAGCAGTCTCCGGACTAGCTCATTTAGCACAGATACGCAGTATTTT
NA	TRBJ2-7	NA	TRBV7-2	CASRRTDTRPYEQYF	TGTGCCAGCAGAAGGACAGACACAAGACCCTACGAGCAGTACTTC
NA	TRBJ2-1	TRBD2	TRBV29-1	CSVERLAGDRSYNEQFF	TGCAGCGTTGAAAGGCTAGCGGGAGATCGGTCCTACAATGAGCAGTTCTTC
NA	TRBJ1-2	NA	TRBV11-3	CASSPRPGASYGYTF	TGTGCCAGCAGCCCCCGTCCGGGAGCCAGCTATGGCTACACCTTC
NA	TRBJ1-5	TRBD1	TRBV19	CASSLLTGEANQPQHF	TGTGCCAGTAGTCTATTGACAGGGGAAGCCAATCAGCCCCAGCATTTT